The 19 T cell receptor beta chains below were found in one sample sequenced in a study of early T cells in non-severe SARS-CoV-2 infection (dated by TCRdb to the early 2020s). The library was generated by 5' RACE. Data came from a NextSeq 500. The public reads were reanalyzed by TCRdb: fastp trimming at Q25, MiXCR alignment, in-frame beta chains only. Each entry is one CDR3 protein sequence, shown with its most common DNA and genes. This sample has around 77,000 distinct CDR3 sequences in its table, and 14% of those were observed once. The top ten hold around 3.6% of the sample. Sequencing was performed on whole blood, taken at baseline. All receptors derive from an adult who was a healthcare worker with PCR-confirmed SARS-CoV-2 infection or an uninfected control (not recorded which).

The chain recombines TRBV18 with TRBJ2-7; unclear D gene. V lost 3 bases to trimming and J lost 9 bases, with 18 bases between them. The germline V gene has CDR1 KGHSH and CDR2 LQKENI. The CDR3 is 14 amino acids. CDR3 DNA sequence: TGTGCCAGCTCACCGGCAGTGACCCCCATGATGCAGTACTTC. Translation: CASSPAVTPMMQYF.

The chain recombines TRBV28 with TRBJ2-1, with TRBD2 identical over 11 bases. With V trimmed by 7 bases and J by 0 bases, 14 bases remained unmatched. Germline V gene data show CDR1 as MDHEN and CDR2 as SYDVKM. The length of the CDR3 is 19 residues. The CDR3, as DNA: TGTGCCAGCACCCCATTGGGGGGTAGCGGGAGGGGCTCCTACAATGAGCAGTTCTTC. The encoded protein is CASTPLGGSGRGSYNEQFF.

The sample holds many counts of this clonotype. The V and J genes are TRBV25-1 and TRBJ1-6; TRBD1 might be the D (6 bases). The CDR3 length is 15 residues. The germline CDR1 and CDR2 sequences are MGHDK and SYGVNS. Trimming pared 2 bases from V and 8 bases from J, leaving 13 bases between. CDR3 sequence: CASSELGGAYSPLHF. CDR3 DNA sequence: TGTGCCAGCAGTGAACTGGGGGGCGCTTATTCACCCCTCCACTTT.

In its sample, this clonotype was seen a few times. The genes are TRBV7-7 and TRBJ2-3; 14 bases agree with TRBD2. Germline loops: CDR1 SSHAT, CDR2 FNYEAQ (reference sequence). Germline trimming cut 5 bases from V and 6 bases from J; bases unmatched to any gene: 4. This CDR3 is 15 amino acids long. The CDR3 is CASSLRLAGGDTQYF. CDR3 DNA: TGTGCCAGCAGCCTCCGACTAGCGGGAGGGGATACGCAGTATTTT.

This sequence joins TRBV9 and TRBJ2-5; possibly TRBD1 or TRBD2 for D (5 bases each). Germline V gene lookup returns CDR1 SGDLS and CDR2 YYNGEE. This CDR3 is built from 15 residues. The V gene lost 3 bases and the J gene lost 5 bases, with 17 bases spanning the gap. The CDR3 nucleotides are TGTGCCAGCAGCGCCCTGGGGGACCAGAGGGAGACCCAGTACTTC. The encoded protein is CASSALGDQRETQYF.

This clonotype turned up a few times. The rearrangement joins TRBV24-1 to TRBJ1-1; 7 bases align to TRBD1. V gave up 3 bases and J gave up 8 bases; unmatched junction bases: 2. The CDR3 covers 12 residues. Germline assignment: CDR1 KGHDR and CDR2 SFDVKD. In nucleotides, the CDR3 is TGTGCCACCAGTGATACGACAGGGGAAGCTTTCTTT. Protein sequence: CATSDTTGEAFF.

V usage is TRBV18 and J usage is TRBJ2-1; D remains ambiguous. The germline V gene has CDR1 KGHSH and CDR2 LQKENI. V shed 4 bases and J shed 14 bases, with 15 bases lying between them. CDR3 length equals 12 residues. CDR3 sequence reads: CASSLLDPPEFF. CDR3 sequence (DNA): TGTGCCAGCTCACTTTTGGACCCGCCCGAGTTCTTC.

Only a few counts were recorded for this clonotype. The chain links TRBV28 to TRBJ1-5; perhaps TRBD1 as D (5 bases). CDR1 is MDHEN, CDR2 SYDVKM, per germline. V shed 3 bases and J shed 6 bases, with 6 bases lying between them. This CDR3 is 12 amino acids long. The CDR3 loop is CASSLQGQPQHF. CDR3 DNA: TGTGCCAGCAGTTTGCAGGGTCAGCCCCAGCATTTT.

There are a few counts of this clonotype. V usage is TRBV20-1 and J usage is TRBJ2-7, with 8 bases aligning to TRBD1. The CDR3 totals 11 residues. From germline, CDR1 is DFQATT and CDR2 SNEGSKA (reference sequence). The ends lost 5 bases at V and 9 bases at J; junction bases unmatched: 6. In DNA form, the CDR3 reads TGCAGTGCTGCAGGGGGCGCCTGGCAGTACTTC. Protein sequence: CSAAGGAWQYF.

The J gene is TRBJ2-5, the V gene TRBV10-3; D perhaps matches TRBD2 (5 bases). Germline loops: CDR1 ENHRY, CDR2 SYGVKD. CDR3 size: 13 residues. The V end was cut by 4 bases, the J end by 5 bases, with 11 bases between. The CDR3, as DNA: TGTGCCATCAGTGCCCAAAGGGAGGAGACCCAGTACTTC. It specifies CAISAQREETQYF.

This clonotype was recorded only once. The chain couples TRBV12-3 or TRBV12-4 to TRBJ1-2; possible D gene TRBD1, 6 bases. V was trimmed by 6 bases and J by 4 bases, leaving 12 bases between them. The CDR3 is made up of 13 amino acids. This CDR3 is CASRPDSLYGYTF. In nucleotides, the CDR3 is TGTGCCAGCAGACCGGACAGCCTCTATGGCTACACCTTC.

The chain recombines TRBV10-3 with TRBJ2-1; the D is unclear. The CDR3 is made up of 12 amino acids. Deletions cut 2 bases from V and 5 bases from J, with 4 bases between. The germline V gene encodes CDR1 ENHRY and CDR2 SYGVKD. The CDR3 here is CAISERDNEQFF. The CDR3 nucleotides are TGTGCCATCAGTGAGAGGGACAATGAGCAGTTCTTC.

This clonotype was seen repeatedly, ten times or more. The V and J genes are TRBV18 and TRBJ2-1; 11 bases match TRBD2. The trim removed 3 bases at V and 6 bases at J, leaving 7 bases unmatched. This CDR3 spans 16 amino acids. The V gene's germline CDR1 is KGHSH and CDR2 LQKENI. The DNA for the CDR3 is TGTGCCAGCTCACCTACGATAGCGGGAGGGGGCAATGAGCAGTTCTTC. Translating gives CASSPTIAGGGNEQFF. The full variable domain, completed using reference TRBV18 and TRBJ2-1, is NAGVMQNPRHLVRRRGQEARLRCSPMKGHSHVYWYRQLPEEGLKFMVYLQKENIIDESGMPKERFSAEFPKEGPSILRIQQVVRGDSAAYFCASSPTIAGGGNEQFFGPGTRLTVL.

This clonotype was observed a handful of times. This rearrangement joins TRBV5-4 to TRBJ2-3, with no clear D. Germline-derived CDR1 and CDR2 are SGHNT and YYREEE (reference sequence). The CDR3 runs 15 residues. V lost 3 bases and J lost 4, with 15 bases in between. As DNA, the CDR3 is TGTGCCAGCAGCTCTGGACCCCACCCGTCAGATACGCAGTATTTT. Amino acids: CASSSGPHPSDTQYF.

The J gene is TRBJ2-7, the V gene TRBV27; maybe TRBD1 (5 bases). This CDR3 contains 16 residues. The germline V gene encodes CDR1 MNHEY and CDR2 SMNVEV (reference sequence). The V and J ends lost 0 bases and 2 bases respectively, with 14 bases between them. The CDR3 is CASSLSFVRAAYEQYF. CDR3 DNA: TGTGCCAGCAGTTTATCGTTTGTCAGGGCTGCCTACGAGCAGTACTTC.

By sample share, this clonotype is medium-sized. The chain couples TRBV5-1 to TRBJ2-6; 7 bases are a match to TRBD1. Germline assignment: CDR1 SGHRS and CDR2 YFSETQ. V was clipped by 0 bases and J by 10 bases; unmatched bases: 4. This CDR3 has 14 residues. CDR3 in DNA: TGCGCCAGCAGCTTGGTCCCGGGACAGAACGTCCTGACTTTC. It is translated as CASSLVPGQNVLTF.

This clonotype appeared many times. The gene calls are TRBV15 and TRBJ1-1; possibly TRBD1 for D (5 bases). Trimming removed 1 base at V and 1 base at J, with 19 bases between. The CDR3 loop spans 18 amino acids. Germline CDR1 LNHNV, CDR2 YYDKDF (reference sequence). CDR3 in DNA: TGTGCCACCAGCAGAGCTCTTAGCGCTGACAGATCGAACACTGAAGCTTTCTTT. This sequence encodes CATSRALSADRSNTEAFF.

The sample holds many counts of this clonotype. The V and J genes are TRBV21-1 and TRBJ2-3. TRBV21-1 is flagged as a pseudogene. The CDR3 runs 14 residues. The DNA for the CDR3 is TGTGCCAGCAGCAAAGTGGGCACTACAGATACGCAGTATTTT. Protein product: CASSKVGTTDTQYF.

This chain joins TRBV5-5 and TRBJ2-7; D remains ambiguous. Deletions cut 3 bases from V and 3 bases from J, with 13 bases between. CDR1 SGHKS and CDR2 YYEKEE come from the germline V gene (reference sequence). The length of the CDR3 is 14 residues. This CDR3 reads CASSSPRWGYEQYF. For the CDR3, the DNA is TGTGCCAGCAGCTCCCCCCGGTGGGGCTACGAGCAGTACTTC. Complete variable domain (other parts from reference TRBV5-5 and TRBJ2-7): DAGVTQSPTHLIKTRGQQVTLRCSPISGHKSVSWYQQVLGQGPQFIFQYYEKEERGRGNFPDRFSARQFPNYSSELNVNALLLGDSALYLCASSSPRWGYEQYFGPGTRLTVT.